This note documents a single TCR beta chain sequence. This specimen belongs to a study of blood T cell repertoires in COVID-19. Across the study: Sources were T cells, B-cell-depleted T cells, or PBMCs; the material itself was cDNA or gDNA.

Participants came from under 30 US areas, aged roughly 18 to 89 years. Cohort placement rested on clinical history that participants reported themselves. CDR3 size: 12 residues. Looked up from germline, CDR1 is GTSNPN and CDR2 is SVGIG (reference sequence). The V and J ends lost 0 bases and 10 bases respectively, with 12 bases between them. Per the original data handling: Amplifying reference gene primers gave estimates of nucleated cell counts. TCRdb keeps only in-frame clones here, not all; method: immunoSEQ multiplex PCR. The V and J calls and clone size were taken over from that table, and D and trimming were inferred from the DNA. The repertoire consists of 300,000 to 400,000 clones, with 89% occurring once and the leading ten covering around 4.8%.

The TCR comes from a man aged 55 to 70 who had recovered from COVID-19. The specimen was PBMCs or T cells enriched from blood (not recorded which). The chain uses TRBV30 and TRBJ1-1; the D is unclear. Here the CDR3 DNA reads TGTGCCTGGAGTGTACTTGTTGGAGGAGCTTTCTTT. It is translated as CAWSVLVGGAFF.